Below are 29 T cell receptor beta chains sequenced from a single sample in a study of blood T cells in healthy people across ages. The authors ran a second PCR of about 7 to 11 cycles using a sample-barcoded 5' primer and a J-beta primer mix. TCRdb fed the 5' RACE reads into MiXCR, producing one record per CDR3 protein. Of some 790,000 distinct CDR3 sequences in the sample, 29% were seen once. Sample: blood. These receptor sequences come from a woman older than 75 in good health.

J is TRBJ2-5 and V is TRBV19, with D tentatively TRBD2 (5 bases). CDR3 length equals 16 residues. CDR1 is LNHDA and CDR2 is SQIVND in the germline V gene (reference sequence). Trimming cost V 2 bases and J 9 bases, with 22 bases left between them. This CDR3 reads CASSITARASAKPQYF. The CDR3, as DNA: TGTGCCAGTAGTATAACAGCGCGGGCCTCCGCTAAGCCCCAGTACTTC.

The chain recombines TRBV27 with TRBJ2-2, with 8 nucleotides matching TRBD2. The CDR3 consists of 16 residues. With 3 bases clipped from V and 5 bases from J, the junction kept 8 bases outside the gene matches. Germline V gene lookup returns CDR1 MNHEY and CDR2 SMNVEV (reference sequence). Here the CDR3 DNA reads TGTGCCAGCAGTTTTACTAGCGGATTTTCTACCGGGGAGCTGTTTTTT. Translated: CASSFTSGFSTGELFF.

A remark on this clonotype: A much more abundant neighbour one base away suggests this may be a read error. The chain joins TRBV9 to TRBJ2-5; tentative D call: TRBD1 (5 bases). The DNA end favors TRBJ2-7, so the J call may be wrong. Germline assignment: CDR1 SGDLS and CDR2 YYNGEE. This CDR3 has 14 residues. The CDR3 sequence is CACNPQGQRYEQYF. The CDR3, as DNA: TGTGCCTGCAACCCCCAGGGCCAGCGCTACGAGCAGTACTTC.

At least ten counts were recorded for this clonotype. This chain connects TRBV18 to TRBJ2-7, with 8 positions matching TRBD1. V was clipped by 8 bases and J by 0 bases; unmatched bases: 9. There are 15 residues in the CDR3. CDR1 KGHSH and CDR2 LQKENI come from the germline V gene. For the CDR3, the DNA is TGTGCCAGCAGTCCTCCCGGGACAGGCTCCTACGAGCAGTACTTC. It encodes CASSPPGTGSYEQYF.

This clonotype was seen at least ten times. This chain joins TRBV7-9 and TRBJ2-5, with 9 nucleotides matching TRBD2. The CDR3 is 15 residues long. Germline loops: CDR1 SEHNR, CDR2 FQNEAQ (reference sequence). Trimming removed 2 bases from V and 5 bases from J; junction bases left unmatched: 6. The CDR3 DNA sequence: TGTGCCAGCAGCTTAAAGCGGGGGGCTCCGGAGACCCAGTACTTC. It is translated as CASSLKRGAPETQYF. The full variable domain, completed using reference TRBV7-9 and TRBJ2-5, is DTGVSQNPRHKITKRGQNVTFRCDPISEHNRLYWYRQTLGQGPEFLTYFQNEAQLEKSRLLSDRFSAERPKGSFSTLEIQRTEQGDSAMYLCASSLKRGAPETQYFGPGTRLLVL.

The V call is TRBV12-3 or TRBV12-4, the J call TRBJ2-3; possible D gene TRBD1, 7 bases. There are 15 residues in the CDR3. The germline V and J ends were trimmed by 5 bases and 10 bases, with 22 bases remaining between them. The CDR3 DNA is TGTGCCAGCAGTACGACTAGAGGGGGCTTCGATGCGCAGTATTTT. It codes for CASSTTRGGFDAQYF.

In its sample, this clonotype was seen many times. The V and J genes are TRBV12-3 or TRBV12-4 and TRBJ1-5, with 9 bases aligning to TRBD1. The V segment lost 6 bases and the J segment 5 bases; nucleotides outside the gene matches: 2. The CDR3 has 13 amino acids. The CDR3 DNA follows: TGTGCCAGCAGGGACAGGGGAGATCAGCCCCAGCATTTT. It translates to CASRDRGDQPQHF.

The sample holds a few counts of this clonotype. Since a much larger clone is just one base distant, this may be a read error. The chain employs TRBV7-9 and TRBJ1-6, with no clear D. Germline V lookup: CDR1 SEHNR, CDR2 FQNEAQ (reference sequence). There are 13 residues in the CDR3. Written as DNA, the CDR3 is TGTGCCAGCAGCTTAGCGCGGGATTCACCCCCCCACTTT. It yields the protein CASSLARDSPPHF.

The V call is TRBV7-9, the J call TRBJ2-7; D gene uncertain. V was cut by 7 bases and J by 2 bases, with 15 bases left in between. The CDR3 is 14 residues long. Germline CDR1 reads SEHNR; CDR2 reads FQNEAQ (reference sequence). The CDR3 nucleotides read TGTGCCAGCACCTCACCGCCGGGTACCTACGAGCAGTACTTC. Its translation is CASTSPPGTYEQYF.

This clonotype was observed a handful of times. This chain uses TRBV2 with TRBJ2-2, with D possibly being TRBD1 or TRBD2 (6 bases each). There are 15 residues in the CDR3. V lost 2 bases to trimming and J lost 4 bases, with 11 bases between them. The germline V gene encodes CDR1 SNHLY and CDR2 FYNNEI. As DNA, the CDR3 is TGTGCCAGCAGTGAATACGGGGGCAGCACCGGGGAGCTGTTTTTT. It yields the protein CASSEYGGSTGELFF.

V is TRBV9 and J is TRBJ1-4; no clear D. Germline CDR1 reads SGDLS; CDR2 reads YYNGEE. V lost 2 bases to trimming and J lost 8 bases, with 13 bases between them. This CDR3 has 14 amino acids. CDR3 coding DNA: TGTGCCAGCAGCGTCCGAGGACCGCCCGAAAAACTGTTTTTT. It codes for CASSVRGPPEKLFF.

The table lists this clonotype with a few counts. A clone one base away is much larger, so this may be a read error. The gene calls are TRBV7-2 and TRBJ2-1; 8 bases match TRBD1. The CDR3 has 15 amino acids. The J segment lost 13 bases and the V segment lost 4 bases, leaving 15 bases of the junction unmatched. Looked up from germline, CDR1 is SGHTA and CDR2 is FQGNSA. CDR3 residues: CASSWTGRGQETQFF. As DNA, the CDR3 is TGTGCCAGCAGCTGGACAGGGAGAGGGCAAGAGACCCAGTTCTTC.

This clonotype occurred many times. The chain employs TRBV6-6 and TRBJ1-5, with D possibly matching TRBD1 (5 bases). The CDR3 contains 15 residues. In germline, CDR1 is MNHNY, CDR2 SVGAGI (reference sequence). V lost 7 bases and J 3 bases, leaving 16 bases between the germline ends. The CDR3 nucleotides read TGTGCCAGCACTAACGGGGGGGATAACAATCAGCCCCAGCATTTT. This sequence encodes CASTNGGDNNQPQHF.

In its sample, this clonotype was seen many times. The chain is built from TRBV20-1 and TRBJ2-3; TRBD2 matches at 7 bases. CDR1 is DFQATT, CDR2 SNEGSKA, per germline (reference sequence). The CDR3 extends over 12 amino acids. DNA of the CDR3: TGCAGGGTCGCGGGGGTCACAGATACGCAGTATTTT. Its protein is CRVAGVTDTQYF.

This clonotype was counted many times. The CDR3: CASSLEGQRWGKLFF. The CDR3, as DNA: TGCGCCAGCAGCTTGGAAGGGCAGCGGTGGGGAAAACTGTTTTTT. V gene TRBV5-1 combines with J gene TRBJ1-4; D ambiguous. Germline V lookup: CDR1 SGHRS, CDR2 YFSETQ. This CDR3 comprises 15 residues. The V end lost 0 bases, the J end lost 10 bases, and 16 bases lay between the germline ends.

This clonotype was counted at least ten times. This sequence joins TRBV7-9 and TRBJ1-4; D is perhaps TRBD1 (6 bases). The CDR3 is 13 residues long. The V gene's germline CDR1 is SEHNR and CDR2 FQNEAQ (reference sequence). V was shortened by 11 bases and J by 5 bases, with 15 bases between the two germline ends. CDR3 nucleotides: TGTGCCTGCACGATGGGGGCAAATGAAAAACTGTTTTTT. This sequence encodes CACTMGANEKLFF.

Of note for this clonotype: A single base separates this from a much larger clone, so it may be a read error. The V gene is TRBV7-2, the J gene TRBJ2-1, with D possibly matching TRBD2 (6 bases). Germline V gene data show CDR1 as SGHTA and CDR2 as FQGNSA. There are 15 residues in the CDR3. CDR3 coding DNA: TGTGCCGGCAGCCATACTGATATCGGGGACTCTGTGCAGTTCTTC. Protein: CAGSHTDIGDSVQFF.

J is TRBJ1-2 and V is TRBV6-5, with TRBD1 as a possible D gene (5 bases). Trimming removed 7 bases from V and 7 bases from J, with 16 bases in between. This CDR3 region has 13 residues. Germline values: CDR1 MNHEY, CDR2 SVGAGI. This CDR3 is CASTQSGRAGYTF. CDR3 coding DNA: TGTGCCAGCACTCAAAGTGGCAGGGCTGGCTACACCTTC.

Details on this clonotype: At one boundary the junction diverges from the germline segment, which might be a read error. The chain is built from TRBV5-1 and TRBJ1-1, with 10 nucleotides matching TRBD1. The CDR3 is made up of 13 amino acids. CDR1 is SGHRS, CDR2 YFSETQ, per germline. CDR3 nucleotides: TGCGCCAACAGCTGGACAGGGGGGACTGAAGCTTTCTTT. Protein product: CANSWTGGTEAFF. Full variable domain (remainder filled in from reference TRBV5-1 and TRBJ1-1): KAGVTQTPRYLIKTRGQQVTLSCSPISGHRSVSWYQQTPGQGLQFLFEYFSETQRNKGNFPGRFSGRQFSNSRSEMNVSTLELGDSALYLCANSWTGGTEAFFGQGTRLTVV.

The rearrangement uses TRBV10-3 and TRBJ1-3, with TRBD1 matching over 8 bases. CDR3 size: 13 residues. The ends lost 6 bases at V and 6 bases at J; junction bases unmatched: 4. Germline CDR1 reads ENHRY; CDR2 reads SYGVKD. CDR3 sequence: CAIRGQGENTIYF. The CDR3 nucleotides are TGTGCCATCAGAGGACAGGGAGAAAACACCATATATTTT.

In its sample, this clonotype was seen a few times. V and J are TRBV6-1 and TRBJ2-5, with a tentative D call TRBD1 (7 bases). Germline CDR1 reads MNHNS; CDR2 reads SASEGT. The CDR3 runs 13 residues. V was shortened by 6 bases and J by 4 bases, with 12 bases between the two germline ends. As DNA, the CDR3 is TGTGCCAGCAGAGCCAGGGGGGCAGAGACCCAGTACTTC. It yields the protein CASRARGAETQYF.

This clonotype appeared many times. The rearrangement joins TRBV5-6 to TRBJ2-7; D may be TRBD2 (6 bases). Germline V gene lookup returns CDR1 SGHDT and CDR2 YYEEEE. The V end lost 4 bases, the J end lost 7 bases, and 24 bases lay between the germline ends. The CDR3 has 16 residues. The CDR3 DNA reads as TGTGCCAGCAGCGCGGAGGGGTTCTGGAGGGCGGGAGAGCAGTACTTC. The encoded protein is CASSAEGFWRAGEQYF. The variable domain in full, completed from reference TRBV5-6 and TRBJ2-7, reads DAGVTQSPTHLIKTRGQQVTLRCSPKSGHDTVSWYQQALGQGPQFIFQYYEEEERQRGNFPDRFSGHQFPNYSSELNVNALLLGDSALYLCASSAEGFWRAGEQYFGPGTRLTVT.

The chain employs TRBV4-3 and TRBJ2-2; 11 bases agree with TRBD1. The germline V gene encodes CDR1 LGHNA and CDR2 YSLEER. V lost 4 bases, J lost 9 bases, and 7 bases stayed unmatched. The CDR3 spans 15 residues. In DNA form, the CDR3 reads TGCGCCAGCAGCCTAGGACAGGGGGCGCGAAGGGAGCTGTTTTTT. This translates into CASSLGQGARRELFF.

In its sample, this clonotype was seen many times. As DNA, the CDR3 is TGCGCCAGCAGCGGGACGACAGGGGGCGAAGCTGGCTACACCTTC. This encodes CASSGTTGGEAGYTF. The gene calls are TRBV5-1 and TRBJ1-2; TRBD1 agrees at 10 bases. V lost 4 bases, J lost 7 bases, and 10 bases stayed unmatched. CDR1 and CDR2 (germline): SGHRS, YFSETQ. CDR3 size: 15 residues.

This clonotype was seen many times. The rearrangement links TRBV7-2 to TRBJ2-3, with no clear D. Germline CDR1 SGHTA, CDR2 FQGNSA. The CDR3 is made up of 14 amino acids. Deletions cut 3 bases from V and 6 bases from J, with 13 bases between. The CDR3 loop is CASSFASPADTQYF. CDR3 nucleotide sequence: TGTGCCAGCAGCTTCGCCTCCCCCGCGGATACGCAGTATTTT. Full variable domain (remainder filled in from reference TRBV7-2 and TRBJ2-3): GAGVSQSPSNKVTEKGKDVELRCDPISGHTALYWYRQSLGQGLEFLIYFQGNSAPDKSGLPSDRFSAERTGGSVSTLTIQRTQQEDSAVYLCASSFASPADTQYFGPGTRLTVL.

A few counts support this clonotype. Here the CDR3 reads CASRNLDRVVSGELFF. CDR3 DNA: TGTGCCAGCAGAAATCTGGACAGGGTAGTTTCCGGGGAGCTGTTTTTT. The V call is TRBV7-2, the J call TRBJ2-2; TRBD1 aligns across 8 bases. Germline CDR1 is SGHTA and CDR2 is FQGNSA. The CDR3 contains 16 residues. V dropped 6 bases and J dropped 6; count of bases not matched to a gene: 12.

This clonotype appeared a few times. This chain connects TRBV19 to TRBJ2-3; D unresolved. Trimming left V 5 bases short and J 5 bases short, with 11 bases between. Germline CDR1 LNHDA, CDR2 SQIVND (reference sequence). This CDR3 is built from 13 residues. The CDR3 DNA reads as TGTGCCAGTAGTCTTAGGAAGGGAGATACGCAGTATTTT. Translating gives CASSLRKGDTQYF.

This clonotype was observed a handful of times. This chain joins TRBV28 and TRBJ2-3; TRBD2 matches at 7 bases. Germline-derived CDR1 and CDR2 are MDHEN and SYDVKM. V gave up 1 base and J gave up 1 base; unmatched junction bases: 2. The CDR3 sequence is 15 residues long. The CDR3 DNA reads TGTGCCAGCAGTTTATATGCGGGGGGCACAGATACGCAGTATTTT. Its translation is CASSLYAGGTDTQYF.

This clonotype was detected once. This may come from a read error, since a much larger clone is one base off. The chain's CDR3 is CASSLPPELYNEQFF. In DNA, the CDR3 is TGTGCCAGCTCACTACCCCCAGAACTCTACAATGAGCAGTTCTTC. The chain is built from TRBV18 and TRBJ2-1, with D unresolved. V was clipped by 4 bases and J by 3 bases, with 13 bases between them. Germline CDR1 is KGHSH and CDR2 is LQKENI. The CDR3 consists of 15 residues.